These 4 T cell receptor beta chains originate from one sample sequenced in a study of control samples from healthy donors and cancer patients. Some clones are missing from TCRdb's copy, which holds only in-frame ones; the method was immunoSEQ multiplex PCR. The repertoire holds about 190,000 clones, with approximately 92% as singletons. The specimen was blood. The receptors shown here come from a young man in good health.

The chain uses TRBV3-1 (or the pseudogene TRBV3-2) and TRBJ2-7, with a weak D call TRBD2 (6 bases). CDR3 size: 16 residues. The V and J ends lost 0 bases and 5 bases respectively, with 17 bases between them. Germline lookup yields CDR1 LGHDT and CDR2 YNNKEL (reference sequence). The chain's CDR3 is CASSQDEEGRLDEQYF. The CDR3 region has the DNA TGTGCCAGCAGCCAAGATGAGGAGGGGCGATTGGACGAGCAGTACTTC.

The table lists this clone with a few counts. V is TRBV19 and J is TRBJ1-5; tentatively, D is TRBD1 (5 bases). Trimming took off 5 bases at V and 12 bases at J, with 17 bases between the two ends. CDR3 length: 13 residues. Germline V gene sequence: CDR1 LNHDA, CDR2 SQIVND (reference sequence). The CDR3 nucleotides are TGTGCCAGTAGTGGATATGTCATGGGGGTCCAGCATTTT. Translating it yields CASSGYVMGVQHF.

This chain links TRBV20-1 with TRBJ2-4; D is possibly TRBD2 (6 bases). The CDR3 covers 14 residues. Per germline, CDR1 DFQATT and CDR2 SNEGSKA (reference sequence). The ends were cut back, 3 bases at V and 1 base at J, with 10 bases in the middle. CDR3 coding DNA: TGCAGTGCTAGTGGAGGAGGGGCCAAAAACATTCAGTACTTC. Translating it yields CSASGGGAKNIQYF.

This clone was observed once. This chain links TRBV28 with TRBJ2-7; no clear D gene. CDR3 size: 15 residues. With 2 bases removed from V and 0 bases from J, the gap between germline ends came to 11 bases. Per germline, CDR1 MDHEN and CDR2 SYDVKM. CDR3: CASSLDGFSSYEQYF. In nucleotides, the CDR3 is TGTGCCAGCAGTTTAGACGGCTTCAGCTCCTACGAGCAGTACTTC. Complete variable domain (other parts from reference TRBV28 and TRBJ2-7): DVKVTQSSRYLVKRTGEKVFLECVQDMDHENMFWYRQDPGLGLRLIYFSYDVKMKEKGDIPEGYSVSREKKERFSLILESASTNQTSMYLCASSLDGFSSYEQYFGPGTRLTVT.